These 32 T cell receptor beta chains were sequenced from one sample in a study of radiation and T cells in renal cell carcinoma. Some clones are missing from TCRdb's copy, which holds only in-frame ones; the method was immunoSEQ multiplex PCR. The sample consists of roughly 100,000 clones, 86% of them appearing once. Specified time point: baseline pretreatment blood. The treatment denotes: 15 Gy SBRT to primary tumor, nephrectomy 4 weeks later. Sequences were derived from blood, sampled from a patient whose treatment included radiotherapy and nephrectomy. The receptor source for this set is a man over 45 with renal cell carcinoma.

V usage is TRBV9 and J usage is TRBJ2-7; D remains unclear. Trimming took 2 bases from V and 2 from J, leaving 14 bases between them. Germline V CDR1 and CDR2: SGDLS, YYNGEE. The CDR3 has 15 amino acids. In DNA form, the CDR3 reads TGTGCCAGCAGCGTCGCCCGTGAGGCGCCCTACGAGCAGTACTTC. Amino acid sequence: CASSVAREAPYEQYF. Drawing the rest from reference TRBV9 and TRBJ2-7, the complete variable domain is DSGVTQTPKHLITATGQRVTLRCSPRSGDLSVYWYQQSLDQGLQFLIQYYNGEERAKGNILERFSAQQFPDLHSELNLSSLELGDSALYFCASSVAREAPYEQYFGPGTRLTVT.

Concerning this clone: This sample includes further DNA sequences coding for the same CDR3. The chain carries TRBV27 and TRBJ1-4; tentative D call: TRBD1 (5 bases). Germline V gene lookup returns CDR1 MNHEY and CDR2 SMNVEV (reference sequence). The CDR3 sequence is 12 residues long. V lost 6 bases to trimming and J lost 7 bases, with 9 bases between them. DNA for the CDR3: TGTGCCAGCAGCCAGGGTGGTGAAAAACTGTTTTTT. Residues: CASSQGGEKLFF.

The chain couples TRBV7-1 to TRBJ1-1; a possible D gene is TRBD1 (6 bases). TRBV7-1 is an open reading frame whose function is uncertain. V gave up 7 bases and J gave up 4 bases, with 10 bases separating them. The CDR3 totals 12 residues. The CDR3, as DNA: TGTGCCAGCACAGGGGTAGGCACTGAAGCTTTCTTT. This translates into CASTGVGTEAFF.

The chain employs TRBV6-5 and TRBJ1-1; the D gene is possibly TRBD1 (5 bases). This CDR3 spans 13 amino acids. Trimming took 7 bases from V and 7 from J, leaving 16 bases between them. Looked up from germline, CDR1 is MNHEY and CDR2 is SVGAGI. This CDR3 reads CASTPPGLGEAFF. In DNA form, the CDR3 reads TGTGCCAGCACTCCCCCGGGACTGGGTGAAGCTTTCTTT.

V usage is TRBV28 and J usage is TRBJ2-1; D unclear. V lost 6 bases to trimming and J lost 4 bases, with 13 bases between them. This CDR3 is built from 14 residues. Germline CDR1 reads MDHEN; CDR2 reads SYDVKM. The CDR3 spells CASSPTRYYNEQFF. The CDR3 nucleotides are TGTGCCAGCAGCCCCACGCGTTATTACAATGAGCAGTTCTTC.

V is TRBV28 and J is TRBJ2-1, with 9 bases matching TRBD2. Germline V lookup: CDR1 MDHEN, CDR2 SYDVKM. The CDR3 is 15 amino acids. With 6 bases clipped from V and 4 bases from J, the junction kept 7 bases outside the gene matches. Here the CDR3 DNA reads TGTGCCAGCAGAGAGGTGACTAGCGGATACAATGAGCAGTTCTTC. This gives the protein CASREVTSGYNEQFF.

In its sample, this clone was seen a few times. The chain carries TRBV25-1 and TRBJ1-2, with D uncertain. Germline CDR1 is MGHDK and CDR2 is SYGVNS. The V end lost 2 bases, the J end lost 7 bases, and 14 bases lay between the germline ends. The CDR3 has 14 residues. CDR3 nucleotide sequence: TGTGCCAGCAGTGAACCTCAGAGGCGGGGTGGCTACACCTTC. Translated, it gives CASSEPQRRGGYTF.

The genes are TRBV7-2 and TRBJ2-1; D gene uncertain. The CDR3 loop spans 15 amino acids. Germline V gene sequence: CDR1 SGHTA, CDR2 FQGNSA. V was pared by 5 bases and J by 0 bases, with 11 bases between. CDR3 loop: CASSTWKSSYNEQFF. The CDR3 DNA sequence: TGTGCCAGCAGCACGTGGAAGAGCTCCTACAATGAGCAGTTCTTC. The full variable domain, rest sourced from reference TRBV7-2 and TRBJ2-1, is GAGVSQSPSNKVTEKGKDVELRCDPISGHTALYWYRQSLGQGLEFLIYFQGNSAPDKSGLPSDRFSAERTGGSVSTLTIQRTQQEDSAVYLCASSTWKSSYNEQFFGPGTRLTVL.

The genes are TRBV29-1 and TRBJ2-5, with D possibly being TRBD2 (6 bases). Gene TRBJ2-7 matches the end of the DNA better, so the J call may be wrong. CDR1 is SQVTM and CDR2 is ANQGSEA in the germline V gene. CDR3 length: 12 residues. The CDR3 protein is CSGGEGDYEQYF. In nucleotides, the CDR3 is TGCAGCGGGGGGGAAGGCGACTACGAGCAGTACTTC.

The rearrangement joins TRBV10-1 to TRBJ1-4, with 7 bases aligning to TRBD1. Trimming cost V 2 bases and J 10 bases; bases outside gene matches: 4. There are 13 residues in the CDR3. Germline CDR1 and CDR2: WNHNN and SYGVQD (reference sequence). The CDR3 coding sequence is TGCGCCAGCAGTGAGGGGGACAGCGGAAAACTGTTTTTT. Its protein is CASSEGDSGKLFF.

The chain couples TRBV30 to TRBJ1-3; a weak D match, TRBD1 (6 bases). The CDR3 runs to 17 residues. With 0 bases removed from V and 0 bases from J, the gap between germline ends came to 15 bases. Per the germline V gene, CDR1 is GTSNPN and CDR2 is SVGIG (reference sequence). The CDR3 bases are TGTGCCTGGAGTGTACCTGTTGGACAGCACTCTGGAAACACCATATATTTT. It translates to CAWSVPVGQHSGNTIYF.

The chain employs TRBV7-9 and TRBJ1-6; no definite D call. Looked up from germline, CDR1 is SEHNR and CDR2 is FQNEAQ (reference sequence). CDR3 size: 12 residues. Trimming removed 1 base at V and 8 bases at J, with 3 bases between. CDR3 nucleotide sequence: TGTGCCAGCAGCTTAGTCGATTCACCCCTCCACTTT. Amino acids: CASSLVDSPLHF. The complete variable domain, with remaining parts taken from reference TRBV7-9 and TRBJ1-6, reads DTGVSQNPRHKITKRGQNVTFRCDPISEHNRLYWYRQTLGQGPEFLTYFQNEAQLEKSRLLSDRFSAERPKGSFSTLEIQRTEQGDSAMYLCASSLVDSPLHFGNGTRLTVT.

V and J are TRBV10-3 and TRBJ2-1; 8 bases map to TRBD2. Germline V lookup: CDR1 ENHRY, CDR2 SYGVKD. The CDR3 runs to 14 residues. Trimming at V came to 10 bases and at J to 5 bases, leaving 10 bases not matched to a gene. The CDR3 sequence is CATRERESDNEQFF. For the CDR3, the DNA is TGTGCCACCAGGGAGCGGGAGTCCGACAATGAGCAGTTCTTC.

To note about this clone: This CDR3 is also generated by other DNA sequences in the sample. V and J are TRBV5-1 and TRBJ2-5; D ambiguous. The CDR3 is made up of 11 amino acids. Between the trimmed V and J ends, which lost 5 bases and 3 bases, there was a span of 5 bases. Germline loops: CDR1 SGHRS, CDR2 YFSETQ. CDR3 bases: TGCGCCAGCAGTTTCGAAGAGACCCAGTACTTC. Amino acids: CASSFEETQYF.

This clone was seen a few times. V and J are TRBV5-1 and TRBJ2-2, with 8 bases that match TRBD1. The V and J ends lost 1 base and 7 bases, in that order; junction bases with no gene match: 6. The germline V gene has CDR1 SGHRS and CDR2 YFSETQ. This CDR3 region has 15 residues. The CDR3 region is CASSLPGGESGELFF. The CDR3 DNA is TGCGCCAGCAGCTTGCCAGGGGGCGAGAGCGGGGAGCTGTTTTTT.

The chain joins TRBV11-3 to TRBJ2-3; tentative D call: TRBD1 (6 bases). CDR1 is SGHNT and CDR2 is YENEEA in the germline V gene. Trimming pared 5 bases from V and 2 bases from J, leaving 11 bases between. This CDR3 is built from 14 residues. The CDR3, as DNA: TGTGCCAGCAGCCCAGGGGTGTCCACAGATACGCAGTATTTT. It translates to CASSPGVSTDTQYF. Combining the CDR3 with reference TRBV11-3 and TRBJ2-3 gives the whole variable domain EAGVVQSPRYKIIEKKQPVAFWCNPISGHNTLYWYLQNLGQGPELLIRYENEEAVDDSQLPKDRFSAERLKGVDSTLKIQPAELGDSAVYLCASSPGVSTDTQYFGPGTRLTVL.

V is TRBV7-9 and J is TRBJ2-7, with no clear D. The CDR3 has 14 amino acids. Per the germline V gene, CDR1 is SEHNR and CDR2 is FQNEAQ (reference sequence). V was clipped by 5 bases and J by 2 bases, with 13 bases between them. This chain's CDR3 is CASSLSQAPYEQYF. The DNA of the CDR3 is TGTGCCAGCAGCCTCAGTCAAGCCCCCTACGAGCAGTACTTC.

This chain uses TRBV18 with TRBJ1-1, with 11 positions matching TRBD1. With 3 bases clipped from V and 6 bases from J, the junction kept 0 bases outside the gene matches. Germline CDR1 KGHSH, CDR2 LQKENI. This CDR3 has 13 amino acids. The CDR3 here is CASSPGQGAEAFF. The CDR3 coding sequence is TGTGCCAGCTCACCGGGACAGGGGGCTGAAGCTTTCTTT.

This sequence joins TRBV27 and TRBJ2-5, with D possibly matching TRBD2 (5 bases). Trimming removed 5 bases from V and 4 bases from J, with 23 bases in between. Germline CDR1 reads MNHEY; CDR2 reads SMNVEV (reference sequence). The CDR3 totals 17 residues. The CDR3 loop is CASSPLSSSGVLETQYF. The CDR3 DNA reads as TGTGCCAGCAGTCCCCTTTCTAGCTCAGGAGTACTAGAGACCCAGTACTTC.

This chain uses TRBV6-1 with TRBJ2-2; 10 nucleotides match TRBD1. Germline lookup yields CDR1 MNHNS and CDR2 SASEGT. V dropped 3 bases and J dropped 7; count of bases not matched to a gene: 5. CDR3 length equals 15 residues. The CDR3 DNA reads TGTGCCAGCAGTGATCCAGGACAGGGGGGCGGGGAGCTGTTTTTT. Its protein product is CASSDPGQGGGELFF.

The genes are TRBV7-9 and TRBJ2-5; D is unclear. Trimming took off 4 bases at V and 4 bases at J, with 7 bases between the two ends. Germline V CDR1 and CDR2: SEHNR, FQNEAQ (reference sequence). The CDR3 consists of 12 residues. In DNA form, the CDR3 reads TGTGCCAGCAGCTCGAGTCGAGAGACCCAGTACTTC. It codes for CASSSSRETQYF. The entire variable domain, with the rest obtained from reference TRBV7-9 and TRBJ2-5, is as follows: DTGVSQNPRHKITKRGQNVTFRCDPISEHNRLYWYRQTLGQGPEFLTYFQNEAQLEKSRLLSDRFSAERPKGSFSTLEIQRTEQGDSAMYLCASSSSRETQYFGPGTRLLVL.

The table lists this clone with a count of one. The rearrangement joins TRBV5-8 to TRBJ2-7; D is unclear. The CDR3 runs 13 residues. Trimming took 2 bases from V and 0 from J, leaving 6 bases between them. Germline assignment: CDR1 SGHTS and CDR2 YDEGEE. For the CDR3, the DNA is TGTGCCAGCAGCTTTACCCCCTCCTACGAGCAGTACTTC. Its translation: CASSFTPSYEQYF.

The J gene is TRBJ2-7, the V gene TRBV7-8; tentatively, D is TRBD2 (5 bases). The CDR3 loop spans 15 amino acids. The germline CDR1 and CDR2 sequences are SGHVS and FQNEAQ. Trimming cost V 5 bases and J 0 bases, with 14 bases left between them. The CDR3 DNA sequence: TGTGCCAGCAGCCCCACGGGAACCCTCTCCTACGAGCAGTACTTC. This translates into CASSPTGTLSYEQYF.

V is TRBV19 and J is TRBJ1-5, with TRBD1 as a possible D gene (6 bases). The CDR3 has 14 residues. Germline V lookup: CDR1 LNHDA, CDR2 SQIVND (reference sequence). V lost 5 bases to trimming and J lost 2 bases, with 10 bases between them. CDR3 sequence (DNA): TGTGCCAGTAGTTCAGGGGATGGCAATCAGCCCCAGCATTTT. Its protein is CASSSGDGNQPQHF.

CDR3 amino acids: CASSYRTGQNSPLHF. In DNA, the CDR3 is TGTGCCAGCAGTTACCGGACAGGGCAAAATTCACCCCTCCACTTT. This chain connects TRBV6-5 to TRBJ1-6; 8 bases fit TRBD1. Looked up from germline, CDR1 is MNHEY and CDR2 is SVGAGI. V lost 2 bases, J lost 7 bases, and 4 bases stayed unmatched. The CDR3 covers 15 residues.

The V and J genes are TRBV9 and TRBJ2-3; D is unresolved. The germline V gene encodes CDR1 SGDLS and CDR2 YYNGEE. V lost 0 bases, J lost 0 bases, and 8 bases lay in between. The CDR3 covers 15 residues. The chain's CDR3 is CASSVGVSSTDTQYF. The CDR3 coding sequence is TGTGCCAGCAGCGTAGGCGTATCTAGCACAGATACGCAGTATTTT.

The rearrangement uses TRBV7-6 and TRBJ1-1, with D tentatively TRBD1 (5 bases). V was cut by 6 bases and J by 1 base, with 6 bases left in between. This CDR3 comprises 12 residues. The germline V gene encodes CDR1 SGHVS and CDR2 FNYEAQ. The DNA of the CDR3 is TGTGCCAGCAGTGGGACGAACACTGAAGCTTTCTTT. This codes for CASSGTNTEAFF.

The genes are TRBV5-1 and TRBJ2-5, with TRBD2 matching 7 bases. The CDR3 length is 15 residues. Per the germline V gene, CDR1 is SGHRS and CDR2 is YFSETQ. The J segment lost 2 bases and the V segment lost 2 bases, leaving 6 bases of the junction unmatched. For the CDR3, the DNA is TGCGCCAGCAGCTTCCAGGCTAGCGGACAAGAGACCCAGTACTTC. It specifies CASSFQASGQETQYF.

The J gene is TRBJ2-7, the V gene TRBV29-1; TRBD1 agrees at 8 bases. In germline, CDR1 is SQVTM, CDR2 ANQGSEA. With 3 bases clipped from V and 5 bases from J, the junction kept 9 bases outside the gene matches. There are 14 residues in the CDR3. CDR3 amino acids: CSVERQGLKNEQYF. CDR3 bases: TGCAGCGTTGAGAGACAGGGGCTGAAAAACGAGCAGTACTTC.

This chain joins TRBV5-1 and TRBJ2-2; D uncertain. Germline lookup yields CDR1 SGHRS and CDR2 YFSETQ. The V and J ends lost 0 bases and 3 bases respectively, with 15 bases between them. The CDR3 runs to 17 residues. CDR3 nucleotides: TGCGCCAGCAGCTTGGAGATCGGGCGAAGAGACACCGGGGAGCTGTTTTTT. Its protein product is CASSLEIGRRDTGELFF.

The rearrangement links TRBV29-1 to TRBJ1-2; 7 bases are a match to TRBD1. Germline assignment: CDR1 SQVTM and CDR2 ANQGSEA. This CDR3 has 12 amino acids. V shed 5 bases and J 3 bases; nucleotides not matched to a gene: 3. CDR3 nucleotides: TGCAGCGTTCGAGACAGGGACTATGGCTACACCTTC. This encodes CSVRDRDYGYTF.

The V and J genes are TRBV5-1 and TRBJ2-3, with a possible D match to TRBD2 (5 bases). The CDR3 extends over 14 amino acids. Germline V gene data show CDR1 as SGHRS and CDR2 as YFSETQ. Trimming left V 3 bases short and J 6 bases short, with 14 bases between. The CDR3 is CASSYLRVLDTQYF. The DNA of the CDR3 is TGCGCCAGCAGCTATTTGCGGGTCTTGGATACGCAGTATTTT.